The clone carrying this T cell receptor (beta chain) was seen a single time. Its antigen is as yet unknown. Clones were read by immunoSEQ multiplex PCR, and TCRdb kept only the in-frame ones, dropping some. The table includes a few hundred thousand clones, about nine tenths detected once. V was cut by 4 bases and J by 7 bases, with 21 bases left in between. Germline values: CDR1 MNHEY, CDR2 SMNVEV (reference sequence). The CDR3 contains 16 residues. Noted treatment: 19 received Ad26.COV2.S at low or high dose, single or two shots; roughly five received placebo; per-sample allocation not given. Collection of samples fell on day 63 after the first vaccine or placebo injection. The sample is drawn from a study of Ad26.COV2.S vaccination and SARS-CoV-2 variants. Overall study findings and caveats: Breadth measured for non-spike TCRs was similar across vaccine and placebo recipients. Substantial breadth was reportedly displayed by spike-specific CD8+ and CD4+ T cell responses after vaccination. The analyses of TCR breadth and depth may have understated the size of total T cell responses.

This TCR derives from a person aged 18-65 years who received the Ad26.COV2.S COVID-19 vaccine or a placebo. The V call is TRBV27, the J call TRBJ2-3, with D perhaps being TRBD1 or TRBD2 (5 bases each). Sequences were derived from peripheral blood, sampled in a trial of Ad26.COV2.S vaccine versus placebo. The CDR3 protein is CASSWFIGAIMNTQYF. The CDR3 region has the DNA TGTGCCAGCAGTTGGTTTATCGGGGCTATCATGAATACGCAGTATTTT.